A selection of T cell receptor beta chains follows, all from one sample in a study of shared clonotypes between healthy human individuals. The method was immunoSEQ multiplex PCR; TCRdb's version includes in-frame clones alone and lacks a portion of them. This sample yields some 2,500,000 clones, of which 80% to 95% are seen a single time; roughly 0.39% belongs to the top ten. Sequencing was performed on naive CD4+ T cells from PBMCs. These receptors came from a man between 18 and 29 years old in good health. Some clones in this sample may be carry-over from other donors' samples. Both conserved end residues are part of each CDR3. A D gene is named only where the DNA matches it firmly.

J: TRBJ1-5; D: TRBD1; V: TRBV5-8; CDR3: CASSRGTGGQPQHF; DNA: TGTGCCAGCAGTCGCGGGACAGGCGGACAGCCCCAGCATTTT
J: TRBJ2-3; D: TRBD2; V: TRBV5-4; CDR3: CASSPVGTSGEGGPDTQYF; DNA: TGTGCCAGCAGCCCGGTGGGCACTAGCGGGGAAGGGGGACCAGATACGCAGTATTTT
J: TRBJ2-2; D: -; V: TRBV7-9; CDR3: CASTVGQAVGELFF; DNA: TGTGCCAGCACCGTGGGACAAGCAGTCGGGGAGCTGTTTTTT
J: TRBJ2-7; D: -; V: TRBV18; CDR3: CASSPVHPNSYEQYF; DNA: TGTGCCAGCTCACCCGTGCACCCAAACTCCTACGAGCAGTACTTC
J: TRBJ2-4; D: TRBD2; V: TRBV7-2; CDR3: CASSLAGTSGMNIQYF; DNA: TGTGCCAGCAGCTTAGCCGGGACTAGCGGGATGAACATTCAGTACTTC
J: TRBJ1-4; D: TRBD1; V: TRBV10-3; CDR3: CAISEGTGNEKLFF; DNA: TGTGCCATCAGTGAGGGGACAGGGAATGAAAAACTGTTTTTT
J: TRBJ1-6; D: -; V: TRBV7-2; CDR3: CASSLMGDSPLHF; DNA: TGTGCCAGCAGCTTAATGGGAGATTCACCCCTCCACTTT
J: TRBJ2-5; D: -; V: TRBV5-4; CDR3: CASSQGGTQETQYF; DNA: TGTGCCAGCTCTCAGGGGGGTACACAAGAGACCCAGTACTTC
J: TRBJ2-4; D: -; V: TRBV6-5; CDR3: CASSPGWGSKNIQYF; DNA: TGTGCCAGCAGCCCGGGTTGGGGATCCAAAAACATTCAGTACTTC
J: TRBJ2-2; D: -; V: TRBV18; CDR3: CASSQGQNTGELFF; DNA: TGTGCCAGCTCCCAGGGACAGAACACCGGGGAGCTGTTTTTT
J: TRBJ2-4; D: -; V: TRBV5-6; CDR3: CASSLLMIGDRGDIQYF; DNA: TGTGCCAGCAGCCTGCTCATGATCGGGGACCGTGGGGACATTCAGTACTTC
J: TRBJ2-7; D: -; V: TRBV5-1; CDR3: CASSLASGDYEQYF; DNA: TGCGCCAGCAGCTTGGCGTCAGGGGACTACGAGCAGTACTTC
J: TRBJ2-1; D: TRBD2; V: TRBV28; CDR3: CASIPGGVKINEQFF; DNA: TGTGCCAGCATCCCGGGAGGGGTGAAGATCAATGAGCAGTTCTTC
J: TRBJ1-5; D: -; V: TRBV10-3; CDR3: CAISAALFDNQPQHF; DNA: TGTGCCATCAGTGCGGCACTTTTTGACAATCAGCCCCAGCATTTT
J: TRBJ2-2; D: TRBD2; V: TRBV2; CDR3: CASSFLAGVSGELFF; DNA: TGTGCCAGCAGTTTTCTAGCGGGAGTCTCCGGGGAGCTGTTTTTT
J: TRBJ1-2; D: TRBD1; V: TRBV19; CDR3: CASRNRPGQGNDGYTF; DNA: TGTGCCAGTCGTAATCGTCCGGGACAGGGGAACGATGGCTACACCTTC
J: TRBJ2-7; D: TRBD1; V: TRBV5-1; CDR3: CASSLEGTASYEQYF; DNA: TGCGCCAGCAGCTTGGAAGGGACAGCCTCCTACGAGCAGTACTTC
J: TRBJ2-7; D: -; V: TRBV9; CDR3: CASSDRRKLGEQYF; DNA: TGTGCCAGCAGCGACCGGAGGAAGCTCGGGGAGCAGTACTTC
J: TRBJ2-2; D: -; V: TRBV7-2; CDR3: CASSSQGSGSGELFF; DNA: TGTGCCAGCAGTTCTCAGGGTTCGGGGTCCGGGGAGCTGTTTTTT
J: TRBJ2-1; D: -; V: TRBV6-1; CDR3: CASSEAGVGRSGEQFF; DNA: TGTGCCAGCAGTGAAGCGGGGGTAGGTAGGTCGGGTGAGCAGTTCTTC